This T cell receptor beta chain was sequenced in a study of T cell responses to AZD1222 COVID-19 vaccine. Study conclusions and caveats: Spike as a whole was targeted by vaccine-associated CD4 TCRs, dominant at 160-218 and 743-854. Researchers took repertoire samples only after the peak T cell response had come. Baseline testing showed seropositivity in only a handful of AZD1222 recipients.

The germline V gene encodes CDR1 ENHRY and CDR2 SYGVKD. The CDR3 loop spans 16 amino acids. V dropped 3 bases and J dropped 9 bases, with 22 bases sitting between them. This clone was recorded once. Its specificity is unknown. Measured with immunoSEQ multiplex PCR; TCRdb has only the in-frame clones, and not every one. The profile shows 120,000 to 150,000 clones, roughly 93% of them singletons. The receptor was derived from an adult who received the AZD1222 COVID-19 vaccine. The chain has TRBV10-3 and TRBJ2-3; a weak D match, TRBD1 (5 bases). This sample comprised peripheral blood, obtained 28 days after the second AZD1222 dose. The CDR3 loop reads CAISEEIGSRARTQYF. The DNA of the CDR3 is TGTGCCATCAGTGAAGAAATCGGATCCAGGGCGCGGACGCAGTATTTT.